Detailed here is one T cell receptor (beta chain). Its antigen is as yet unknown. This sample was taken from a study of T cell responses to AZD1222 COVID-19 vaccine. Points from the study as a whole: At baseline, seropositivity was found in only 5 to 7 AZD1222 recipients. Regions left unmutated in variants are reportedly the target of nearly half of spike-specific TCRs. Two AZD1222 doses significantly raised spike-specific TCR breadth and depth over controls.

The CDR3 extends over 14 amino acids. V shed 5 bases, J shed 0 bases, and the junction held 3 bases outside the gene matches. CDR1 MNHEY and CDR2 SVGEGT come from the germline V gene. Produced via immunoSEQ multiplex PCR; TCRdb's table is partial and in-frame only. In the table there are approximately 92,000 clones, roughly 85% of which are singletons. This clonotype originated in an adult in good health. The chain has TRBV6-2 or TRBV6-3 and TRBJ1-2; TRBD1 aligns across 7 bases. The specimen was peripheral blood, collected on day 0 of AZD1222 vaccination. CDR3 sequence (DNA): TGTGCCAGCAGTCCCGGGACAGCTAACTATGGCTACACCTTC. Translated: CASSPGTANYGYTF.